A single sample is the source of the 9 T cell receptor beta chains below, sequenced in a study of cytomegalovirus exposure and HLA in healthy donors. 60 Vbeta and 13 Jbeta primers were used in PCR. The protocol was immunoSEQ multiplex PCR, while the TCRdb copy is restricted to in-frame clones and leaves out a portion. The data show around 180,000 clones, 75% to 85% seen once. Sequenced material: PBMCs. The origin of the receptors is a man aged 25 to 45 in good health and CMV-seropositive.

This chain joins TRBV19 and TRBJ2-3, with 14 bases matching TRBD2. The CDR3 consists of 16 residues. The V gene end was trimmed by 1 base and the J gene end by 5 bases; junction bases not matched to a gene: 2. Germline V CDR1 and CDR2: LNHDA, SQIVND (reference sequence). For the CDR3, the DNA is TGTGCCAGTAGTATAGGGGGACTAGCGGGAGTAGATACGCAGTATTTT. Translated: CASSIGGLAGVDTQYF. The full variable domain, rest sourced from reference TRBV19 and TRBJ2-3, is DGGITQSPKYLFRKEGQNVTLSCEQNLNHDAMYWYRQDPGQGLRLIYYSQIVNDFQKGDIAEGYSVSREKKESFPLTVTSAQKNPTAFYLCASSIGGLAGVDTQYFGPGTRLTVL.

V gene TRBV25-1 combines with J gene TRBJ1-5; D is perhaps TRBD1 (5 bases). The V end was cut by 4 bases, the J end by 9 bases, with 10 bases between. The length of the CDR3 is 12 residues. Per the germline V gene, CDR1 is MGHDK and CDR2 is SYGVNS. This CDR3 is CASSAGRGPQHF. The CDR3 DNA sequence: TGTGCCAGCAGTGCCGGTAGGGGGCCCCAGCATTTT.

This sequence joins TRBV28 and TRBJ2-7; 10 nucleotides agree with TRBD2. The CDR3 runs 15 residues. Unmatched junction bases numbered 7, after V lost 7 bases and J lost 1 base. Germline CDR1 MDHEN, CDR2 SYDVKM. Written as DNA, the CDR3 is TGTGCCAGCACCCTAGCGGGAGACAGGTCCTACGAGCAGTACTTC. Translated, it gives CASTLAGDRSYEQYF.

The rearrangement uses TRBV7-9 and TRBJ2-3, with a weak D call TRBD2 (6 bases). Germline CDR1 and CDR2: SEHNR and FQNEAQ (reference sequence). V shed 1 base and J shed 1 base, with 9 bases lying between them. CDR3 length: 15 residues. The CDR3 nucleotides read TGTGCCAGCAGCTTAGAATCGGGGGGCACAGATACGCAGTATTTT. Translation gives CASSLESGGTDTQYF.

The chain recombines TRBV27 with TRBJ2-7; D perhaps matches TRBD2 (6 bases). This CDR3 is 14 amino acids long. V lost 4 bases and J 3 bases, leaving 13 bases between the germline ends. Per germline, CDR1 MNHEY and CDR2 SMNVEV (reference sequence). The CDR3, as DNA: TGTGCCAGCAGTTCCATAGCGGCGAACTACGAGCAGTACTTC. It specifies CASSSIAANYEQYF.

This sequence joins TRBV5-1 and TRBJ2-1, with TRBD1 matching 9 bases. This CDR3 contains 15 residues. The germline gives CDR1 SGHRS, CDR2 YFSETQ. V shed 4 bases and J 2 bases; nucleotides not matched to a gene: 4. The CDR3 region has the DNA TGCGCCAGCAGCCCGGGACAGGGAGCCTACAATGAGCAGTTCTTC. Its translation is CASSPGQGAYNEQFF.

The genes are TRBV4-1 and TRBJ1-4, with D uncertain. CDR3 length: 14 amino acids. The V end was cut by 4 bases, the J end by 0 bases, with 6 bases between. The germline V gene encodes CDR1 MGHRA and CDR2 YSYEKL. The CDR3 region is CASSLLATNEKLFF. CDR3 DNA: TGCGCCAGCAGCCTCCTTGCAACTAATGAAAAACTGTTTTTT.

This clone was seen a handful of times. The chain uses TRBV6-1 and TRBJ2-6; 7 bases are shared with TRBD2. V trimming: 2 bases; J trimming: 0 bases; junction bases outside the gene matches: 1. Germline loops: CDR1 MNHNS, CDR2 SASEGT. This CDR3 is 16 amino acids long. CDR3 DNA sequence: TGTGCCAGCAGTGAAACGGGGGGCTCTGGGGCCAACGTCCTGACTTTC. This translates into CASSETGGSGANVLTF.

This rearrangement joins TRBV4-3 to TRBJ1-4; maybe TRBD1 (5 bases). The CDR3 length is 13 residues. Trimming shortened V by 4 bases and J by 7 bases, and 10 bases separated the two germline ends. Germline loops: CDR1 LGHNA, CDR2 YSLEER. CDR3 in amino acids: CASSLVGGEKLFF. CDR3 DNA: TGCGCCAGCAGCCTAGTGGGGGGTGAAAAACTGTTTTTT.